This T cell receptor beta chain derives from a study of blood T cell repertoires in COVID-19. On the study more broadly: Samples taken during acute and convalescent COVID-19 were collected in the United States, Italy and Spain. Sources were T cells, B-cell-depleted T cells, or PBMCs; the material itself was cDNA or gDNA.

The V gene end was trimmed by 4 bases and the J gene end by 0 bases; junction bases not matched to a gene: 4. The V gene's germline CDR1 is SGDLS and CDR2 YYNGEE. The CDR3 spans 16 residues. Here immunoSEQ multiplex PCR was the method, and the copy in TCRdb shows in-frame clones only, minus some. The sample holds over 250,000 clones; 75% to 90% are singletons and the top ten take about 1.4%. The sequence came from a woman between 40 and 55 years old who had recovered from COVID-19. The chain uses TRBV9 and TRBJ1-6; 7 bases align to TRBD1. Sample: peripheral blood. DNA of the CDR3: TGTGCCAGCAGCCCGTGGGACAGCTCCTATAATTCACCCCTCCACTTT. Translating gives CASSPWDSSYNSPLHF.